Included here is one T cell receptor (beta chain) sequence, with context. What it binds is unknown. These data are taken from a study of cytomegalovirus exposure and HLA in healthy donors. The CDR3 runs to 17 residues. CDR1 is SGHNT, CDR2 YYREEE, per germline (reference sequence). Trimming shortened V by 2 bases and J by 8 bases, and 25 bases separated the two germline ends. Primers: 60 Vbeta forward and 13 Jbeta reverse. Produced via immunoSEQ multiplex PCR; TCRdb's table is partial and in-frame only. The sample records 100,000 to 150,000 clones, 80% to 85% being singletons. Study conclusions and caveats: Later analysis demonstrated an association between a missense DCLRE1C variant and TCR beta V- and J-gene trimming.

The receptor was isolated from a woman in her 30s in good health and CMV-seronegative. The chain has TRBV5-4 and TRBJ1-2; D is unclear. Sample: PBMCs. CDR3 bases: TGTGCCAGCAGCTTCACGGTCGGGGATCGTAAATCTTACGGCTACACCTTC. Translating it yields CASSFTVGDRKSYGYTF.